These 29 T cell receptor beta chains were all obtained from the same sample, sequenced in a study of cytomegalovirus exposure and HLA in healthy donors. PCR employed 60 Vbeta and 13 Jbeta primers. Assay: immunoSEQ multiplex PCR; the TCRdb copy retains only in-frame clones and omits some. The sample contains 200,000 to 250,000 clones, under 70% of which appear only once. The sequenced sample was PBMCs. Receptors originate from a man aged 40-50 years in good health and CMV-seropositive.

This chain links TRBV2 with TRBJ2-7, with 8 bases matching TRBD1. V dropped 6 bases and J dropped 2; count of bases not matched to a gene: 6. This CDR3 region has 14 residues. Per the germline V gene, CDR1 is SNHLY and CDR2 is FYNNEI. CDR3 in amino acids: CASRTGTGTYEQYF. CDR3 nucleotides: TGTGCCAGCAGAACGGGGACAGGTACCTACGAGCAGTACTTC.

V gene TRBV7-9 combines with J gene TRBJ2-1, with D tentatively TRBD2 (6 bases). The CDR3 is 16 amino acids. The V end lost 1 base, the J end lost 5 bases, and 15 bases lay between the germline ends. Per the germline V gene, CDR1 is SEHNR and CDR2 is FQNEAQ (reference sequence). CDR3 DNA sequence: TGTGCCAGCAGCTTAGGTCCCGGGGGACCCAACAATGAGCAGTTCTTC. Residues: CASSLGPGGPNNEQFF.

This clone has more than one count but fewer than ten. The identical CDR3 is also encoded by other nucleotide sequences in the sample. The chain is built from TRBV9 and TRBJ1-2; no reliable D call. V lost 0 bases and J lost 1, with 4 bases in between. CDR1 is SGDLS, CDR2 YYNGEE, per germline. The CDR3 consists of 13 residues. CDR3 sequence reads: CASSVDGNYGYTF. CDR3 in DNA: TGTGCCAGCAGCGTAGACGGTAACTATGGCTACACCTTC.

J is TRBJ2-3 and V is TRBV15; TRBD2 matches 7 bases. Germline CDR1 reads LNHNV; CDR2 reads YYDKDF (reference sequence). J gave up 7 bases and V 5 bases, and 9 bases lay outside the gene matches. The CDR3 length is 14 residues. In DNA form, the CDR3 reads TGTGCCACCAGCCGAGGGAGGGCTTGGAATACGCAGTATTTT. Its translation: CATSRGRAWNTQYF.

This clone has more than one count but fewer than ten. This chain links TRBV2 with TRBJ1-6; 7 bases are shared with TRBD1. This CDR3 contains 14 residues. Germline trimming cut 5 bases from V and 4 bases from J; bases unmatched to any gene: 2. In germline, CDR1 is SNHLY, CDR2 FYNNEI. CDR3 sequence: CASSRDSYNSPLHF. CDR3 DNA: TGTGCCAGCAGTCGGGACAGTTATAATTCACCCCTCCACTTT.

This sequence joins TRBV15 and TRBJ2-7; 7 bases are shared with TRBD1. V lost 9 bases to trimming and J lost 0 bases; unmatched junction nucleotides: 2. CDR3 length equals 12 residues. Germline-derived CDR1 and CDR2 are LNHNV and YYDKDF (reference sequence). Written as DNA, the CDR3 is TGTGCCACTGGACAGGACTCCTACGAGCAGTACTTC. Its protein is CATGQDSYEQYF. The whole variable domain, filled in from reference TRBV15 and TRBJ2-7, reads DAMVIQNPRYQVTQFGKPVTLSCSQTLNHNVMYWYQQKSSQAPKLLFHYYDKDFNNEADTPDNFQSRRPNTSFCFLDIRSPGLGDTAMYLCATGQDSYEQYFGPGTRLTVT.

The chain recombines TRBV18 with TRBJ1-6; D perhaps matches TRBD1 (5 bases). V was clipped by 1 base and J by 7 bases, with 11 bases between them. Germline-derived CDR1 and CDR2 are KGHSH and LQKENI. This CDR3 is built from 15 residues. The CDR3 loop is CASSPREGPNSPLHF. CDR3 DNA sequence: TGTGCCAGCTCACCACGGGAGGGACCGAATTCACCCCTCCACTTT.

A single count supports this clone. The gene calls are TRBV5-1 and TRBJ2-5; D might be TRBD1 (5 bases). The J call may be faulty, since TRBJ2-7 better matches the DNA end. Germline lookup yields CDR1 SGHRS and CDR2 YFSETQ. The CDR3 is made up of 14 amino acids. The CDR3 DNA is TGCGCCAGCAGCTTCGGTCAGGGCTCCTACGAGCAGTACTTC. It yields the protein CASSFGQGSYEQYF.

This clone was seen more than once but under ten times. The chain carries TRBV7-3 and TRBJ2-3; 11 positions match TRBD2. The germline CDR1 and CDR2 sequences are SGHTA and FQGTGA. V trimming: 1 base; J trimming: 2 bases; junction bases outside the gene matches: 5. There are 17 residues in the CDR3. The CDR3 loop reads CASSLNVAGGNTDTQYF. The CDR3 DNA reads TGTGCCAGCAGCTTAAACGTAGCGGGGGGGAACACAGATACGCAGTATTTT.

The chain employs TRBV9 and TRBJ1-5; D may be TRBD1 (6 bases). CDR1 is SGDLS and CDR2 is YYNGEE in the germline V gene. The V end lost 3 bases, the J end lost 5 bases, and 12 bases lay between the germline ends. This CDR3 has 14 residues. This chain's CDR3 is CASSGGQSDQPQHF. The CDR3 nucleotides are TGTGCCAGCAGCGGAGGACAGTCCGATCAGCCCCAGCATTTT.

This clone was found a few times. The J gene is TRBJ2-5, the V gene TRBV19; TRBD2 matches 9 bases. After removal of 5 bases from V and 5 bases from J, the junction contained 12 bases not matched to a gene. The CDR3 is made up of 16 amino acids. The germline CDR1 and CDR2 sequences are LNHDA and SQIVND (reference sequence). The CDR3 sequence is CASSSGGRGGLETQYF. CDR3 nucleotides: TGTGCCAGTAGTTCCGGGGGGCGGGGGGGGCTGGAGACCCAGTACTTC.

The rearrangement links TRBV18 to TRBJ1-1, with D maybe TRBD1 (6 bases). The CDR3 has 13 residues. Germline assignment: CDR1 KGHSH and CDR2 LQKENI. Trimming stripped 6 bases from V and 8 bases from J, with 16 bases between. CDR3 residues: CASSPEGRGEAFF. CDR3 coding DNA: TGTGCCAGCTCTCCAGAGGGAAGGGGGGAAGCTTTCTTT.

This clone was observed a single time. The rearrangement links TRBV5-1 to TRBJ1-3; 8 positions agree with TRBD1. J lost 1 base, V lost 0 bases, and 6 bases had no gene match. Germline V gene lookup returns CDR1 SGHRS and CDR2 YFSETQ. CDR3 length: 17 amino acids. CDR3 in DNA: TGCGCCAGCAGCTTGGCCGCAGGGGGCATATCTGGAAACACCATATATTTT. It specifies CASSLAAGGISGNTIYF.

This clone is a singleton in its sample. The CDR3 spells CASSLGDYSTDTQYF. In nucleotides, the CDR3 is TGCGCCAGCAGCTTGGGGGACTATAGCACAGATACGCAGTATTTT. The V gene is TRBV5-1, the J gene TRBJ2-3; TRBD2 matches at 7 bases. Germline CDR1 is SGHRS and CDR2 is YFSETQ. Unmatched junction bases numbered 1, after V lost 0 bases and J lost 0 bases. The CDR3 is 15 residues long.

This clone was picked up a small number of times. The chain links TRBV7-2 to TRBJ2-5; D perhaps matches TRBD1 (5 bases). In germline, CDR1 is SGHTA, CDR2 FQGNSA. The CDR3 has 11 residues. V was trimmed by 3 bases and J by 7 bases, leaving 6 bases between them. The chain's CDR3 is CASSFTGTQYF. As DNA, the CDR3 is TGTGCCAGCAGCTTCACAGGGACCCAGTACTTC.

On this clone: No conserved phenylalanine or tryptophan is present at the end of the CDR3, so a read error is the likely explanation. It is unclear where the CDR3 begins or ends on the DNA, so no DNA is shown, and the CDR3 is as TCRdb lists it. V gene TRBV6-5 combines with J gene TRBJ1-4; the tabulated D call, TRBD1, remains unverified against the DNA. With termini counted, the CDR3 has 11 amino acids. CDR1 and CDR2 (germline): MNHEY, SVGAGI. CDR3 loop: CASSYSIEQGH.

To note about this clone: The missing conserved phenylalanine or tryptophan at the end of this CDR3 makes a read error likely. This CDR3 is CASSESKWTEAFS. Written as DNA, the CDR3 is TGTGCCAGCAGTGAAAGTAAGTGGACTGAAGCTTTCTCT. The chain combines TRBV28 with TRBJ1-1; D is unclear. V lost 5 bases to trimming and J lost 5 bases, with 12 bases between them. The CDR3 is 13 residues long. Germline loops: CDR1 MDHEN, CDR2 SYDVKM.

This sequence joins TRBV5-1 and TRBJ2-7; D possibly corresponds to TRBD1 (6 bases). Germline V gives CDR1 SGHRS, CDR2 YFSETQ. The length of the CDR3 is 14 residues. V lost 1 base to trimming and J lost 5 bases, with 13 bases between them. The CDR3 DNA sequence: TGCGCCAGCAGCTTGACAGGGTCGATCCACGAGCAGTACTTC. Its protein product is CASSLTGSIHEQYF.

This sequence joins TRBV11-2 and TRBJ1-1; TRBD1 might be the D (6 bases). The CDR3 sequence is 14 residues long. The germline V and J ends were trimmed by 0 bases and 6 bases, with 11 bases remaining between them. Germline CDR1 reads SGHAT; CDR2 reads FQNNGV. The chain's CDR3 is CASSLDRGGPEAFF. CDR3 nucleotides: TGTGCCAGCAGCTTAGATAGAGGGGGACCTGAAGCTTTCTTT.

The chain links TRBV4-3 to TRBJ2-6; a weak D match, TRBD2 (5 bases). V lost 0 bases, J lost 4 bases, and 13 bases lay in between. This CDR3 spans 17 amino acids. Germline-derived CDR1 and CDR2 are LGHNA and YSLEER. The CDR3 spells CASSQDLSGMGANVLTF. As DNA, the CDR3 is TGCGCCAGCAGCCAAGATCTCTCGGGGATGGGGGCCAACGTCCTGACTTTC.

The rearrangement uses TRBV11-2 and TRBJ2-7; D might be TRBD1 (6 bases). Germline CDR1 is SGHAT and CDR2 is FQNNGV. This CDR3 spans 14 amino acids. V gave up 1 base and J gave up 4 bases, with 11 bases separating them. CDR3: CASSLGWDTYEQYF. The CDR3 DNA is TGTGCCAGCAGCTTAGGGTGGGACACATACGAGCAGTACTTC.

The chain is built from TRBV5-6 and TRBJ1-2; 8 nucleotides line up with TRBD1. CDR1 and CDR2 from the germline V gene are SGHDT and YYEEEE. The CDR3 length is 15 residues. V lost 3 bases and J lost 6; bases outside the gene matches: 10. The DNA for the CDR3 is TGTGCCAGCAGCTCCGTCCCGGGACAGGCTCATGGCTACACCTTC. Its protein is CASSSVPGQAHGYTF.

This clone showed up just once. The chain uses TRBV2 and TRBJ2-7, with a tentative D call TRBD2 (6 bases). The CDR3 totals 13 residues. Trimming pared 10 bases from V and 5 bases from J, leaving 18 bases between. Germline V CDR1 and CDR2: SNHLY, FYNNEI. CDR3 nucleotide sequence: TGTGCCACCCCCTCGCGGGGAGCAAACGAGCAGTACTTC. The encoded protein is CATPSRGANEQYF.

A few counts support this clone. The rearrangement links TRBV11-2 to TRBJ2-3; D gene uncertain. The CDR3 is 12 residues long. V gave up 1 base and J gave up 5 bases, with 4 bases separating them. Germline values: CDR1 SGHAT, CDR2 FQNNGV. Here the CDR3 reads CASSLGGDTQYF. The CDR3 region has the DNA TGTGCCAGCAGCTTAGGAGGAGATACGCAGTATTTT.

The V and J genes are TRBV5-6 and TRBJ2-7, with 9 bases identical to TRBD1. J lost 5 bases, V lost 1 base, and 10 bases had no gene match. In germline, CDR1 is SGHDT, CDR2 YYEEEE. The CDR3 spans 16 residues. CDR3 nucleotides: TGTGCCAGCAGCTTGAGAAGGACAGGGGCGATTAACGAGCAGTACTTC. Residues: CASSLRRTGAINEQYF.

The chain carries TRBV12-5 and TRBJ2-4; no clear D. Germline CDR1 LGHNT, CDR2 FRNRAP. The length of the CDR3 is 11 residues. V gave up 2 bases and J gave up 8 bases, with 4 bases separating them. The CDR3 region is CASGLSDIQYF. CDR3 nucleotide sequence: TGTGCTAGTGGTTTGTCTGACATTCAGTACTTC.

CDR3 in amino acids: CASAGRDRGRNEQFF. CDR3 DNA: TGTGCCAGTGCAGGACGGGACAGGGGTAGAAATGAGCAGTTCTTC. The chain is built from TRBV19 and TRBJ2-1; 10 bases match TRBD1. V was pared by 8 bases and J by 7 bases, with 11 bases of the junction left unmatched. The germline gives CDR1 LNHDA, CDR2 SQIVND (reference sequence). CDR3 length equals 15 residues.

V gene TRBV7-9 combines with J gene TRBJ2-3, with D perhaps matching TRBD1 (5 bases). The ends were cut back, 1 base at V and 4 bases at J, with 12 bases in the middle. The CDR3 is made up of 15 amino acids. Germline assignment: CDR1 SEHNR and CDR2 FQNEAQ (reference sequence). The CDR3 DNA is TGTGCCAGCAGCTTAGAGTCGGCAGGGTCAGATACGCAGTATTTT. The encoded protein is CASSLESAGSDTQYF.

The V gene is TRBV10-3, the J gene TRBJ2-3; D is ambiguous. V lost 6 bases and J lost 0, with 16 bases in between. Germline V gives CDR1 ENHRY, CDR2 SYGVKD. CDR3 length equals 16 residues. The CDR3 is CAISLTQSTSTDTQYF. The CDR3 nucleotides read TGTGCCATCAGCTTAACACAGTCAACTAGCACAGATACGCAGTATTTT.